This T cell receptor beta chain appears in the sequencing data of a study of control samples from healthy donors and cancer patients. Measured with immunoSEQ multiplex PCR; TCRdb has only the in-frame clones, and not every one. In the table there are about 140,000 clones, roughly 92% of which are singletons. The CDR3 runs 12 residues. Trimming removed 3 bases at V and 3 bases at J, with 9 bases between. The germline V gene has CDR1 SQVTM and CDR2 ANQGSEA. This receptor was obtained from a man under 40 in good health. The sample was blood. The V and J genes are TRBV29-1 and TRBJ2-7; TRBD2 might be the D (6 bases). CDR3 in amino acids: CSVDLGGYEQYF. CDR3 in DNA: TGCAGCGTTGATCTCGGGGGCTACGAGCAGTACTTC.